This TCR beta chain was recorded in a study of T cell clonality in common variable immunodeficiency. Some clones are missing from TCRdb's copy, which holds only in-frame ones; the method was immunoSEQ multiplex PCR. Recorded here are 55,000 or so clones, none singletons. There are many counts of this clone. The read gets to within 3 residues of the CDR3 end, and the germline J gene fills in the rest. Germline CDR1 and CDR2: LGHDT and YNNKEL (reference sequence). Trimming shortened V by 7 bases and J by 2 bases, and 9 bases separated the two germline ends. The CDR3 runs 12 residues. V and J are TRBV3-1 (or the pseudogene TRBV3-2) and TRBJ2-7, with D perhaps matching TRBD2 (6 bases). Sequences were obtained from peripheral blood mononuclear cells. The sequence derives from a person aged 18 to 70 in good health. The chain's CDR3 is CASIGGAYEQYF. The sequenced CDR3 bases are TGTGCCAGCATCGGAGGGGCCTACGAG.